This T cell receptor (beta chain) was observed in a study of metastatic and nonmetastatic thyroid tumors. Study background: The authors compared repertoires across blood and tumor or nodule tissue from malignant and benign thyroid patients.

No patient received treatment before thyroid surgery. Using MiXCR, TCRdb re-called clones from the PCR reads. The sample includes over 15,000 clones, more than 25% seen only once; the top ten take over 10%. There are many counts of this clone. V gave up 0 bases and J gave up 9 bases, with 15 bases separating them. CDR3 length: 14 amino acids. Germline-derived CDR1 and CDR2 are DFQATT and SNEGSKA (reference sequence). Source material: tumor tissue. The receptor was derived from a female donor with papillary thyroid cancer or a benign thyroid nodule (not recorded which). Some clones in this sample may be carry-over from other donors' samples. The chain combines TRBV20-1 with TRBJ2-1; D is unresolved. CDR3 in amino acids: CSARESGDLGEQFF. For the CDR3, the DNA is TGCAGTGCTAGAGAGTCAGGTGACCTGGGTGAGCAGTTCTTC.